This is a list of T cell receptor beta chains from one sample in a study of shared clonotypes between healthy human individuals. Measured with immunoSEQ multiplex PCR; TCRdb has only the in-frame clones, and not every one. The table lists some 790,000 clones, 55% to 75% of them singletons. Material for sequencing was memory CD4+ T cells sorted from blood. These receptors originate from a woman younger than 45 in good health. Both conserved end residues are part of each CDR3. The order of the fields is CDR3 DNA, CDR3 protein, clone size, D gene, V gene, CDR3 length, J gene. The D gene is left open where the match is weak. Clone sizes are given selectively: once, few, many, or a class where the clone is expanded.

DNA: TGTGCCTGGAGTGTTGGCCACCAAGAGACCCAGTACTTC
CDR3: CAWSVGHQETQYF
size: .
D: .
V: TRBV30
length: 13
J: TRBJ2-5

DNA: TGTGCCAGCAGCCCTGGACAGGACTATGGCTACACCTTC
CDR3: CASSPGQDYGYTF
size: .
D: TRBD1
V: TRBV5-6
length: 13
J: TRBJ1-2

DNA: TGTGCCAGTAGTATAGGGACTACCTCCTACGAGCAGTACTTC
CDR3: CASSIGTTSYEQYF
size: .
D: .
V: TRBV19
length: 14
J: TRBJ2-7

DNA: TGTGCCAGCAGCTTAGCCACAGGTCTCAATCAGCCCCAGCATTTT
CDR3: CASSLATGLNQPQHF
size: few
D: .
V: TRBV7-6
length: 15
J: TRBJ1-5

DNA: TGTGCCAGCAGTCCAGGCAGCTCTGGAAACACCATATATTTT
CDR3: CASSPGSSGNTIYF
size: .
D: .
V: TRBV25-1
length: 14
J: TRBJ1-3

DNA: TGCAGTGCCTACGGGGGAAATGAGCAGTTCTTC
CDR3: CSAYGGNEQFF
size: many
D: .
V: TRBV20-1
length: 11
J: TRBJ2-1

DNA: TGTGCCAGCAGCTTAGTTTGGGCAGTCAATCAGCCCCAGCATTTT
CDR3: CASSLVWAVNQPQHF
size: .
D: .
V: TRBV7-2
length: 15
J: TRBJ1-5

DNA: TGTGCCAGCAGTGACCCGGGGGGTACTGAAGCTTTCTTT
CDR3: CASSDPGGTEAFF
size: few
D: .
V: TRBV2
length: 13
J: TRBJ1-1

DNA: TGTGCCAGCAGTTTTGGGGGGGATACGCAGTATTTT
CDR3: CASSFGGDTQYF
size: .
D: .
V: TRBV27
length: 12
J: TRBJ2-3

DNA: TGTGCCAGCAGCGTAGACACGGCAGGGGGTTACAATGAGCAGTTCTTC
CDR3: CASSVDTAGGYNEQFF
size: many
D: TRBD1
V: TRBV9
length: 16
J: TRBJ2-1

DNA: TGTGCCAGCTCTTGGGGGGCAATTGCCTACGAGCAGTACTTC
CDR3: CASSWGAIAYEQYF
size: few
D: .
V: TRBV6-5
length: 14
J: TRBJ2-7

DNA: TGCGCCAGCAGCTCTAGCACTGGGAGCCACTATGAGCAGTTCTTC
CDR3: CASSSSTGSHYEQFF
size: .
D: .
V: TRBV5-1
length: 15
J: TRBJ2-1

DNA: TGTGCCAGCAGTTACCCCGTCGGGACAACCTACGAGCAGTACTTC
CDR3: CASSYPVGTTYEQYF
size: .
D: .
V: TRBV6-4
length: 15
J: TRBJ2-7

DNA: TGCGCCAGCAGCCAAGTCCCTAGCGGGAGGGCCCTGGGGGCAGAGACCCAGTACTTC
CDR3: CASSQVPSGRALGAETQYF
size: .
D: TRBD2
V: TRBV4-1
length: 19
J: TRBJ2-5

DNA: TGTGCCAGCAGCCGCACCGGGACAGGGAATGAAAAACTGTTTTTT
CDR3: CASSRTGTGNEKLFF
size: .
D: TRBD1
V: TRBV28
length: 15
J: TRBJ1-4

DNA: TGCGCCAGCAGTGGCCAGGGATGGGGCACCGGGGAGCTGTTTTTT
CDR3: CASSGQGWGTGELFF
size: few
D: .
V: TRBV10-1
length: 15
J: TRBJ2-2

DNA: TGTGCCAGCAAAAACGACAGGTTAACGCGGTATGGCTACACCTTC
CDR3: CASKNDRLTRYGYTF
size: .
D: .
V: TRBV28
length: 15
J: TRBJ1-2

DNA: TGTGCCAGTAGTATCGGGCGCAGGGAATTTTACAATGAGCAGTTCTTC
CDR3: CASSIGRREFYNEQFF
size: .
D: .
V: TRBV19
length: 16
J: TRBJ2-1

DNA: TGTGCCAGCAGCTCCCAGGGGGATGGGCCCCAGCATTTT
CDR3: CASSSQGDGPQHF
size: few
D: TRBD1
V: TRBV7-9
length: 13
J: TRBJ1-5

DNA: TGCGCCAGCAGCTTGGCTATTACGGTCGCGGGAGAATACAATGAGCAGTTCTTC
CDR3: CASSLAITVAGEYNEQFF
size: .
D: TRBD2
V: TRBV5-1
length: 18
J: TRBJ2-1

DNA: TGTGCCAGTAGTATTGGGGGACTAGCGGGCCCCTACAATGAGCAGTTCTTC
CDR3: CASSIGGLAGPYNEQFF
size: .
D: TRBD2
V: TRBV19
length: 17
J: TRBJ2-1

DNA: TGTGCCAGCAGTGACAAGGAGGTCAGGCAGCCCCAGCATTTT
CDR3: CASSDKEVRQPQHF
size: .
D: .
V: TRBV2
length: 14
J: TRBJ1-5

DNA: TGTGCCAGCAGTTACCAGACTAGCGGATACGAGCAGTACTTC
CDR3: CASSYQTSGYEQYF
size: .
D: TRBD2
V: TRBV6-5
length: 14
J: TRBJ2-7

DNA: TGTGCCAGCTCCTCGGGGGTTGGCACTGAAGCTTTCTTT
CDR3: CASSSGVGTEAFF
size: .
D: .
V: TRBV28
length: 13
J: TRBJ1-1

DNA: TGTGCCAGTAGTCCCTGGATTTTCTCTGGAAACACCATATATTTT
CDR3: CASSPWIFSGNTIYF
size: .
D: .
V: TRBV19
length: 15
J: TRBJ1-3

DNA: TGTGCCAGCAGCTTAGGGACTAGCACCGGGGAGCTGTTTTTT
CDR3: CASSLGTSTGELFF
size: once
D: TRBD2
V: TRBV7-6
length: 14
J: TRBJ2-2

DNA: TGTGCCAGCAGCTTGGAAAGGGGTCGGGAGACCCAGTACTTC
CDR3: CASSLERGRETQYF
size: .
D: .
V: TRBV4-2
length: 14
J: TRBJ2-5

DNA: TGTGCCAGCAGTGAACTTGGTAGGGAGCGCGAAAAACTGTTTTTT
CDR3: CASSELGREREKLFF
size: .
D: .
V: TRBV6-1
length: 15
J: TRBJ1-4

DNA: TGTGCCAGCAGCTCAACATCCGGGACGGTGAACACTGAAGCTTTCTTT
CDR3: CASSSTSGTVNTEAFF
size: .
D: .
V: TRBV5-6
length: 16
J: TRBJ1-1

DNA: TGTGCCAGCAGCCGACAGGGGGGCTCTGGAAACACCATATATTTT
CDR3: CASSRQGGSGNTIYF
size: once
D: TRBD1
V: TRBV7-6
length: 15
J: TRBJ1-3

DNA: TGTGCCAGCTCACCAGTAAAGGGATCTGGAAACACCATATATTTT
CDR3: CASSPVKGSGNTIYF
size: .
D: .
V: TRBV18
length: 15
J: TRBJ1-3